The entry below gives a single T cell receptor beta chain sequence along with its context. Its antigen is not known. The sample originates from a study of cytomegalovirus exposure and HLA in healthy donors. Trimming cost V 6 bases and J 4 bases, with 12 bases left between them. Germline values: CDR1 KGHSH, CDR2 LQKENI. The CDR3 totals 13 residues. Notes on the study in general: Researchers reported that a few CMV-associated chains were confirmed in vitro as CMV antigen-specific. Trimming of TCR beta V- and J-genes showed a link, identified in a later analysis, to a missense DCLRE1C variant.

PCR involved 60 Vbeta and 13 Jbeta primers. Produced via immunoSEQ multiplex PCR; TCRdb's table is partial and in-frame only. Of some 200,000 clones in the sample, around 75% are singletons; the top ten hold 1.5% to 2%. This chain uses TRBV18 with TRBJ1-2, with a tentative D call TRBD1 (5 bases). The receptor was derived from a young woman in good health and CMV-seronegative. Sequencing was carried out using PBMCs. CDR3 protein: CASSRQLLYGYTF. CDR3 DNA sequence: TGTGCCAGCTCGCGACAGCTACTCTATGGCTACACCTTC.